The rows below give T cell receptor beta chains drawn from one sample of a study of regulatory T cells in long-lasting Graves disease. TCRdb re-analysed the multiplex PCR reads in MiXCR, keeping a single row per CDR3 protein. The sample lists 600,000 to 800,000 distinct CDR3 sequences, about 30% occurring once. Source: peripheral blood mononuclear cells (PBMCs), taken when the disease was refractory, from a patient treated with antithyroid drugs. These receptors were taken from a female donor with Graves disease. Both conserved end residues are part of each CDR3. Fields, in order: V gene, clone size, J gene, D gene, CDR3 DNA, CDR3 protein. D genes are given only for firm matches. Not all rows give a size; the values are once, few, many and, for expanded clones, a class.

V: TRBV20-1; size: few; J: TRBJ1-5; D: NA; DNA: TGCAGTGCGGCCAGGAAAGGTCAGCCCCAGCATTTT; CDR3: CSAARKGQPQHF
V: TRBV20-1; size: NA; J: TRBJ2-7; D: TRBD2; DNA: TGCAGTGCTAGGGAACGGACTAGCGGGGGATACGAGCAGTACTTC; CDR3: CSARERTSGGYEQYF
V: TRBV13; size: many; J: TRBJ2-5; D: NA; DNA: TGTGCCAGCAGCTTAGAAGGAGTTGAGAAGACCCAGTACTTC; CDR3: CASSLEGVEKTQYF
V: TRBV5-1; size: NA; J: TRBJ1-2; D: NA; DNA: TGCGCCAGCAGCTCGCTCACCGGGCCCACCTATGGCTACACCTTC; CDR3: CASSSLTGPTYGYTF
V: TRBV2; size: NA; J: TRBJ1-1; D: NA; DNA: TGTGCCAGCACCTACCCTCGAGGGGAGGAGAACACTGAAGCTTTCTTT; CDR3: CASTYPRGEENTEAFF
V: TRBV20-1; size: few; J: TRBJ1-4; D: NA; DNA: TGCAGTGCTAGATCCCCCGATTTGGACAGTTTTGAAAAACTGTTTTTT; CDR3: CSARSPDLDSFEKLFF
V: TRBV28; size: NA; J: TRBJ2-3; D: TRBD2; DNA: TGTGCCAGCAGTCCTAGCGGGGGTGCAGATACGCAGTATTTT; CDR3: CASSPSGGADTQYF
V: TRBV5-1; size: NA; J: TRBJ1-1; D: NA; DNA: TGCGCCAGCAGCTTGGACGGAATTGCGCCCAGTGAAGCTTTCTTT; CDR3: CASSLDGIAPSEAFF
V: TRBV6-1; size: NA; J: TRBJ1-2; D: NA; DNA: TGTGCCAGCAGGACGGGGGCTGGCTACACCTTC; CDR3: CASRTGAGYTF
V: TRBV13; size: NA; J: TRBJ2-7; D: TRBD1; DNA: TGTGCCAGCAGCTCCGGACAGGAGGCGAGCGAGCAGTACTTC; CDR3: CASSSGQEASEQYF
V: TRBV6-1; size: few; J: TRBJ2-7; D: TRBD1; DNA: TGTGCCAGCAGTACCCCGGACAGGCCCATCTACGAGCAGTACTTC; CDR3: CASSTPDRPIYEQYF
V: TRBV20-1; size: few; J: TRBJ1-5; D: NA; DNA: TGCAGTGCTGATGACAGGCATAGCAATCAGCCCCAGCATTTT; CDR3: CSADDRHSNQPQHF
V: TRBV2; size: many; J: TRBJ1-1; D: TRBD1; DNA: TGTGCCAGCAGACAAGACAGGGGGCAAGCTGAAGCTTTCTTT; CDR3: CASRQDRGQAEAFF
V: TRBV5-1; size: NA; J: TRBJ2-7; D: NA; DNA: TGCGCCAGCAGTTCGGGAAGACTTCCACCCTACGAGCAGTACTTC; CDR3: CASSSGRLPPYEQYF
V: TRBV5-8; size: NA; J: TRBJ1-5; D: NA; DNA: TGTGCCAGCAGCTTAACAGGGAGCGGGAGCAATCAGCCCCAGCATTTT; CDR3: CASSLTGSGSNQPQHF
V: TRBV24-1; size: few; J: TRBJ1-2; D: TRBD1; DNA: TGTGCCACCAGTGACCCGGGACAGTGGAGCAGCTACACCTTC; CDR3: CATSDPGQWSSYTF
V: TRBV2; size: many; J: TRBJ1-5; D: TRBD1; DNA: TGTGCCAGCAGAGACAGGGGTGGCAATCAGCCCCAGCATTTT; CDR3: CASRDRGGNQPQHF
V: TRBV7-2; size: few; J: TRBJ2-3; D: TRBD2; DNA: TGTGCCAGCAGCTTAGCGGGACTAAGCACAGATACGCAGTATTTT; CDR3: CASSLAGLSTDTQYF
V: TRBV18; size: many; J: TRBJ1-2; D: NA; DNA: TGTGCCAGCAGTCCCCAGGCTAACTATGGCTACACCTTC; CDR3: CASSPQANYGYTF
V: TRBV12-3/TRBV12-4; size: NA; J: TRBJ2-2; D: NA; DNA: TGTGCCAGCAGGGTCACCGGGGAGCTGTTTTTT; CDR3: CASRVTGELFF
V: TRBV7-2; size: NA; J: TRBJ2-2; D: NA; DNA: TGTGCCAGCAGCTTAGTTGTAAACACCGGGGAGCTGTTTTTT; CDR3: CASSLVVNTGELFF
V: TRBV7-2; size: NA; J: TRBJ2-7; D: NA; DNA: TGTGCCAGCAGCTTAGTGATAGGGAACGAGCAGTACTTC; CDR3: CASSLVIGNEQYF
V: TRBV6-2/TRBV6-3; size: few; J: TRBJ1-2; D: NA; DNA: TGTGCCAGCAGTCACCCCTCGGGAGGCAGGCATGGCTACACCTTC; CDR3: CASSHPSGGRHGYTF
V: TRBV12-3/TRBV12-4; size: NA; J: TRBJ2-4; D: NA; DNA: TGTGCCAGCACCCTAAATGGGGTCTCATACATTCAGTACTTC; CDR3: CASTLNGVSYIQYF
V: TRBV29-1; size: NA; J: TRBJ1-1; D: TRBD1; DNA: TGCAGCGTTGCGGACAGGCTGAACACTGAAGCTTTCTTT; CDR3: CSVADRLNTEAFF
V: TRBV20-1; size: NA; J: TRBJ2-2; D: NA; DNA: TGCAGTGCTAGAGAGGGGGCGTGGGACACCGGGGAGCTGTTTTTT; CDR3: CSAREGAWDTGELFF
V: TRBV6-2/TRBV6-3; size: NA; J: TRBJ2-7; D: NA; DNA: TGTGCCAGCAGTGCCCGATTGGGAGGGGGCTACGAGCAGTACTTC; CDR3: CASSARLGGGYEQYF
V: TRBV4-1; size: NA; J: TRBJ2-7; D: NA; DNA: TGCGCCAGCAGCCAAGGGACGAGAACCTACGAGCAGTACTTC; CDR3: CASSQGTRTYEQYF
V: TRBV12-3/TRBV12-4; size: many; J: TRBJ1-5; D: NA; DNA: TGTGCCAGCAGTCGGGGACGGTCGAGGGTCCAGCCCCAGCATTTT; CDR3: CASSRGRSRVQPQHF
V: TRBV28; size: few; J: TRBJ2-5; D: TRBD2; DNA: TGTGTATCAGGAGCGGGAGGGCCTTGGGAGACCCAGTACTTC; CDR3: CVSGAGGPWETQYF
V: TRBV7-9; size: once; J: TRBJ2-7; D: NA; DNA: TGTGCCAGCAGCTTAGTAAAAGGGGATGTCAACGAGCAGTACTTC; CDR3: CASSLVKGDVNEQYF
V: TRBV7-2; size: NA; J: TRBJ1-2; D: NA; DNA: TGTGCCAGCAGCTTAGAATTGGACAGAAACTATGGCTACACCTTC; CDR3: CASSLELDRNYGYTF
V: TRBV9; size: few; J: TRBJ1-6; D: TRBD1; DNA: TGTGCCAGCAGCGATGGAGGGACAGGGGGATATTCACCCCTCCACTTT; CDR3: CASSDGGTGGYSPLHF
V: TRBV29-1; size: NA; J: TRBJ2-4; D: NA; DNA: TGCAGCGTTTTTGGGCTAGGTTCGAACATTCAGTACTTC; CDR3: CSVFGLGSNIQYF
V: TRBV20-1; size: NA; J: TRBJ1-1; D: NA; DNA: TGCAGTGCCGTGGAGACTCTGAACACTGAAGCTTTCTTT; CDR3: CSAVETLNTEAFF
V: TRBV29-1; size: NA; J: TRBJ1-1; D: NA; DNA: TGCAGCGTTGAGGGGGAGGGTGTAGGCACTGAAGCTTTCTTT; CDR3: CSVEGEGVGTEAFF
V: TRBV5-1; size: once; J: TRBJ1-2; D: NA; DNA: TGCGCCAGCAGCTTGGAACAGGCGGGCTACACCTTC; CDR3: CASSLEQAGYTF
V: TRBV19; size: NA; J: TRBJ2-5; D: TRBD1; DNA: TGTGCCAGTAGTCTCCTCCGAGGGGGCCGGGAGACCCAGTACTTC; CDR3: CASSLLRGGRETQYF
V: TRBV20-1; size: NA; J: TRBJ2-5; D: TRBD2; DNA: TGCAGTGCTAGAGAGGAGGGTAGCGGGACCCAAGAGACCCAGTACTTC; CDR3: CSAREEGSGTQETQYF
V: TRBV13; size: NA; J: TRBJ2-3; D: TRBD2; DNA: TGTGCCAGCAGCCTAAGGACTAGCGGTAGCACAGATACGCAGTATTTT; CDR3: CASSLRTSGSTDTQYF
V: TRBV3-1; size: NA; J: TRBJ2-3; D: NA; DNA: TGTGCCAGCAGCCACGCTAGCACAGATACGCAGTATTTT; CDR3: CASSHASTDTQYF
V: TRBV27; size: NA; J: TRBJ2-5; D: NA; DNA: TGTGCCAGCAGTTTATCGAGTGGTAGTATTCGGGGGACCCAGTACTTC; CDR3: CASSLSSGSIRGTQYF
V: TRBV12-3/TRBV12-4; size: NA; J: TRBJ1-5; D: TRBD1; DNA: TGTGCCAGCAGCTCCGGGACAGGCGCGGGCAATCAGCCCCAGCATTTT; CDR3: CASSSGTGAGNQPQHF
V: TRBV4-1; size: NA; J: TRBJ1-4; D: TRBD1; DNA: TGCGCCAGCAGACAACCCACAAGGACAGGGAAAGAAAAACTGTTTTTT; CDR3: CASRQPTRTGKEKLFF
V: TRBV10-2; size: few; J: TRBJ1-1; D: NA; DNA: TGCGCCAGCAGTGAGATAGACGCTGAAGCTTTCTTT; CDR3: CASSEIDAEAFF
V: TRBV20-1; size: many; J: TRBJ2-5; D: NA; DNA: TGCAGTGCTAGTTTAGGGGCAGAGACCCAGTACTTC; CDR3: CSASLGAETQYF
V: TRBV30; size: NA; J: TRBJ1-2; D: NA; DNA: TGTGCCTGGAGTCCGGGGAGGGCCTCGAATGGCTACACCTTC; CDR3: CAWSPGRASNGYTF
V: TRBV6-1; size: NA; J: TRBJ1-4; D: NA; DNA: TGTGCCAGCAGCAATTGGGTGGAAGGGAAACTGTTTTTT; CDR3: CASSNWVEGKLFF
V: TRBV19; size: few; J: TRBJ1-1; D: NA; DNA: TGTGCCAGTAGTATAGTGGAAGGGACTGAAGCTTTCTTT; CDR3: CASSIVEGTEAFF
V: TRBV5-8; size: NA; J: TRBJ2-5; D: TRBD1; DNA: TGTGCCAGCAGCTCCCCGGGACAGGGAAGGGAGACCCAGTACTTC; CDR3: CASSSPGQGRETQYF
V: TRBV3-1; size: NA; J: TRBJ1-2; D: NA; DNA: TGTGCCAGCAGTGAAGGGATTCTCCCCCCCCGTTATGGCTACACCTTC; CDR3: CASSEGILPPRYGYTF